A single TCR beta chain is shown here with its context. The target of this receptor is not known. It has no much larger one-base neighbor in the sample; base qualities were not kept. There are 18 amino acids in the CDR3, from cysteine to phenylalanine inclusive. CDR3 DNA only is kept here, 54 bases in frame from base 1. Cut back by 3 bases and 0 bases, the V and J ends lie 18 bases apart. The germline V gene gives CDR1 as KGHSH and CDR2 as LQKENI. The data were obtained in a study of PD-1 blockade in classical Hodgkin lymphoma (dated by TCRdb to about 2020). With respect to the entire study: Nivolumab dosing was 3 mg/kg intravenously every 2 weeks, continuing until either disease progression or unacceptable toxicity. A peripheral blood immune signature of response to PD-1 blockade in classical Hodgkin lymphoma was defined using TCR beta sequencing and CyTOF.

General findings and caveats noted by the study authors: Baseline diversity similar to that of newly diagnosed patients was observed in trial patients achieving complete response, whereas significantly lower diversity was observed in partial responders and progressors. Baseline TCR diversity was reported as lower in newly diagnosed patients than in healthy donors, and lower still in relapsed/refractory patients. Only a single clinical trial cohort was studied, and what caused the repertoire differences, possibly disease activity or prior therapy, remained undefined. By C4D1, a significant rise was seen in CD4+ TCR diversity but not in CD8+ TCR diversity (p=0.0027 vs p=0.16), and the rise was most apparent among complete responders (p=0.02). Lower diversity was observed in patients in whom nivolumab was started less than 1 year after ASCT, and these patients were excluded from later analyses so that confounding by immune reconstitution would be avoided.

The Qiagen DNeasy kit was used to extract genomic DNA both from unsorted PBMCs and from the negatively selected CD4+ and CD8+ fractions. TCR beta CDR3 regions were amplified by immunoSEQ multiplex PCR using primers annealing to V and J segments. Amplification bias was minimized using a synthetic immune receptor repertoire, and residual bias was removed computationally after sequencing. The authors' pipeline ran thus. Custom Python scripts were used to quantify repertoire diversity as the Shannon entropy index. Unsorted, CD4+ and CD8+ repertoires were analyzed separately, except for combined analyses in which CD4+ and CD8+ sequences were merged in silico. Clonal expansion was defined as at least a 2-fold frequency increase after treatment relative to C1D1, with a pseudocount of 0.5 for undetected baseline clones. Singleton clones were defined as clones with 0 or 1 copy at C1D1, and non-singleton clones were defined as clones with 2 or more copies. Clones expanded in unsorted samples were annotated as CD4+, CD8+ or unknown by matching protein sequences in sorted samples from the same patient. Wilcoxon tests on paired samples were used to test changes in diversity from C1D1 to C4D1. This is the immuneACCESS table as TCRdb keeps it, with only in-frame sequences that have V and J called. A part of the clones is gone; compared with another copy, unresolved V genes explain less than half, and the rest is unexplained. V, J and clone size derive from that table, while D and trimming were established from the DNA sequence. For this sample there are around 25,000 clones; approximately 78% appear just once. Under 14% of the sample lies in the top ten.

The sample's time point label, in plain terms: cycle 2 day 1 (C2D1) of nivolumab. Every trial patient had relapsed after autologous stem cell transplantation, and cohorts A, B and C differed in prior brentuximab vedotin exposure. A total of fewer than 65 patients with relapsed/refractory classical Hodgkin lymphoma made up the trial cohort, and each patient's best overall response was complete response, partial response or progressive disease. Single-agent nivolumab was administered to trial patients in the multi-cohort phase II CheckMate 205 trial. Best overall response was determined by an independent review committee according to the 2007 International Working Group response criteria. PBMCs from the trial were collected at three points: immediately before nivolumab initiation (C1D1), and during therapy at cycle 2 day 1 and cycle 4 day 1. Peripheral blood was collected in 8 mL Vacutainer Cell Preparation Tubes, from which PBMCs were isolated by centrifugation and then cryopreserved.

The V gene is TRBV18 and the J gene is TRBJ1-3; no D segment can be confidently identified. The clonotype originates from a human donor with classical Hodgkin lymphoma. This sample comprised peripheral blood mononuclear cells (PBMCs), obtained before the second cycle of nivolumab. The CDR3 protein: CASSPGWTEGSSGNTIYF. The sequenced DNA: TGTGCCAGCTCACCGGGGTGGACGGAGGGCAGCTCTGGAAACACCATATATTTT.